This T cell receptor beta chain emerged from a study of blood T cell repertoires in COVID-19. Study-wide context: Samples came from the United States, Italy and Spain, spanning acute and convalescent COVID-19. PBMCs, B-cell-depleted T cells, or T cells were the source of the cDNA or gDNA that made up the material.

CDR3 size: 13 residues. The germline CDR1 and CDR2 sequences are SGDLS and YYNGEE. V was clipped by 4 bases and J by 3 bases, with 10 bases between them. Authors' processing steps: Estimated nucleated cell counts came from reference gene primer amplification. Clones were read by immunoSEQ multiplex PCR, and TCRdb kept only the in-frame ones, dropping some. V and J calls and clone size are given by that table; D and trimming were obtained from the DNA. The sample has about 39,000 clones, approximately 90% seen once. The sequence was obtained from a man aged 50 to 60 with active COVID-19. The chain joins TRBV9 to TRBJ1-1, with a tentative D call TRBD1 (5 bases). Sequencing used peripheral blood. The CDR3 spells CASSFDSYTEAFF. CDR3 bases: TGTGCCAGCAGCTTCGACAGTTACACTGAAGCTTTCTTT.